A single sample is the source of the 3 T cell receptor beta chains below, sequenced in a study of response to subunit inactivated influenza vaccine. TCRdb processed the RT-PCR reads anew with MiXCR; each CDR3 protein has one entry. The sample lists under 950,000 distinct CDR3 sequences; roughly 20% were seen once. Sequencing was performed on PBMCs from blood, taken around 5 days after vaccination. The receptors were gathered from a man aged 50 to 59 who received an inactivated influenza vaccine.

The rearrangement joins TRBV5-3 to TRBJ1-1; no firm D call. TRBV5-3 is identified as an open reading frame with a role that is uncertain. The CDR3 runs to 13 residues. Deletions cut 4 bases from V and 10 bases from J, with 17 bases between. CDR3 DNA sequence: TGTGCCAGAAGCCACACGGGGATGGTGAGAGCTTTCTTT. Amino acid sequence: CARSHTGMVRAFF.

The J gene is TRBJ2-7, the V gene TRBV6-2 or TRBV6-3; D is perhaps TRBD2 (5 bases). V was cut by 7 bases and J by 6 bases, with 22 bases left in between. The CDR3 spans 15 residues. CDR1 is MNHEY, CDR2 SVGEGT, per germline. The CDR3 region has the DNA TGTGCCAGCAAAAATCCTGGGAGCCCAATTTCCGAGCAGTACTTC. It translates to CASKNPGSPISEQYF.

This chain links TRBV28 with TRBJ1-1, with 10 bases lining up with TRBD1. This CDR3 comprises 12 residues. The junction had 5 bases not matched to a gene; V was cut back by 5 bases and J by 11 bases. Germline V gives CDR1 MDHEN, CDR2 SYDVKM. The CDR3 here is CASSPWTGGAFF. CDR3 DNA: TGTGCCAGCAGTCCCTGGACAGGGGGGGCTTTCTTT.